This T cell receptor beta chain originates from a study of CD4 and CD8 cells across lung adenocarcinoma regions. This clonotype was recorded many times. Per the germline V gene, CDR1 is WSHSY and CDR2 is SAAADI. With V trimmed by 5 bases and J by 4 bases, 5 bases remained unmatched. CDR3 length: 15 amino acids. TCRdb fed the PCR reads into MiXCR, producing one record per CDR3 protein. Here the sample spans approximately 14,000 distinct CDR3 sequences, approximately 44% being singletons. The receptor comes from a male donor with lung adenocarcinoma. The CD4 and CD8 labels of this study may be unreliable. This chain joins TRBV10-2 and TRBJ2-1; 10 nucleotides line up with TRBD2. What was sequenced was CD4+ T cells from the center of a lung tumor. The CDR3 sequence: CASSFRTSGYNEQFF. In DNA, the CDR3 is TGCGCCAGCAGTTTCCGGACTAGCGGATACAATGAGCAGTTCTTC.